Listed below are T cell receptor beta chains from one sample, sequenced in a study of T cell changes during pregnancy in multiple sclerosis. Generated by immunoSEQ multiplex PCR, the TCRdb table keeps only in-frame clones and is missing some. Of roughly 30,000 clones in the sample, about 89% were seen once. This sample comprised CD4+ T cells from peripheral blood mononuclear cells, obtained in the first trimester of pregnancy. The source is a female donor in good health, enrolled as a control in a pregnancy study. Both conserved end residues are part of each CDR3. A D gene is named only where the DNA matches it firmly. The size field is filled for only some rows; it gives once, few, many or a size class.

NA TRBJ1-6 TRBD1 TRBV5-1 TGCGCCAGCAGCTTTTTCGGGACAGGCCCCTATAATTCACCCCTCCACTTT CASSFFGTGPYNSPLHF
once TRBJ2-1 TRBD2 TRBV29-1 TGCAGCGTCGTAGCGGGAGACTCCTACAATGAGCAGTTCTTC CSVVAGDSYNEQFF
NA TRBJ2-5 TRBD1 TRBV5-8 TGTGCCAGCAGCCGTCCGGACAGGGAAGAGACCCAGTACTTC CASSRPDREETQYF
NA TRBJ2-3 TRBD2 TRBV2 TGTGCCAGCAGTCCCCCCGGGTGGACTAGCGGGAGGACAGATACGCAGTATTTT CASSPPGWTSGRTDTQYF
NA TRBJ2-7 TRBD1 TRBV28 TGTGCCAGCAGTACGGAACAGGGGTCCTACGAGCAGTACTTC CASSTEQGSYEQYF
NA TRBJ1-2 TRBD1 TRBV5-8 TGTGCCAGCACCAGGGGCCAACAGGGGTATGGCTACACCTTC CASTRGQQGYGYTF
NA TRBJ1-1 NA TRBV7-6 TGTGCCAGCAGCTTACAGGTTAACACTGAAGCTTTCTTT CASSLQVNTEAFF
NA TRBJ2-7 TRBD2 TRBV5-1 TGCGCCAGCAGCCCCCCCCTAGCGGGGGGGAATTACGAGCAGTACTTC CASSPPLAGGNYEQYF
once TRBJ2-7 NA TRBV27 TGTGCCAGCGCGGGCGGCCCCTACGAGCAGTACTTC CASAGGPYEQYF
NA TRBJ1-5 NA TRBV5-1 TGCGCCAGCAGCTTGGACAACGATCAGCCCCAGCATTTT CASSLDNDQPQHF
NA TRBJ1-6 NA TRBV7-3 TGTGCCAGCAGCTTACGGGGGGCGTTAAATTCACCCCTCCACTTT CASSLRGALNSPLHF
NA TRBJ1-5 TRBD1 TRBV19 TGTGCCAGTCTAAGGACAGGGACCCCTTATCAGCCCCAGCATTTT CASLRTGTPYQPQHF
NA TRBJ2-6 NA TRBV29-1 TGCAGCGTTGCGGTAGATATAGACTCTGGGGCCAACGTCCTGACTTTC CSVAVDIDSGANVLTF
once TRBJ2-7 TRBD1 TRBV5-1 TGCGCCAGCAGTGCTAGGACAGGGGGCATCGAGCAGTACTTC CASSARTGGIEQYF
NA TRBJ2-5 TRBD1 TRBV29-1 TGCAGCACCGGACAGGGGCGGGGGGAGACCCAGTACTTC CSTGQGRGETQYF
NA TRBJ2-1 TRBD2 TRBV5-1 TGCGCCAGCAGCCCCCTCAGCGGGGGGGACAATGAGCAGTTCTTC CASSPLSGGDNEQFF
NA TRBJ1-5 TRBD1 TRBV4-1 TGCGCCAGCAGCCAAGGATTACAGGGGACGGGCAATCAGCCCCAGCATTTT CASSQGLQGTGNQPQHF